A selection of T cell receptor beta chains follows, all from one sample in a study of PD-1 blockade in classical Hodgkin lymphoma. Profiled with immunoSEQ multiplex PCR; TCRdb holds only in-frame clones, not every one. Of about 16,000 clones listed, about 83% are singletons. Sequencing used peripheral blood mononuclear cells (PBMCs). The receptors were sampled from a human donor with classical Hodgkin lymphoma. Both conserved end residues are part of each CDR3. A D gene is named only where the DNA matches it firmly. Some rows have no size entry. The others give once, few or many, or a class for an expanded clone.

>TRBJ2-1|TRBD2|TRBV5-1|NA
TGCGCCAGCAGAGGGGACTACCCCTACAATGAGCAGTTCTTC
CASRGDYPYNEQFF
>TRBJ2-7|TRBD2|TRBV10-3|NA
TGTGCCATCAGAGAGCAAGCGGGAGTAGTATACGAGCAGTACTTC
CAIREQAGVVYEQYF
>TRBJ2-3|NA|TRBV4-2|NA
TGTGCCAGCAGCACCCGCCATTCGGGAAATTTGGGTACGCAGTATTTT
CASSTRHSGNLGTQYF
>TRBJ2-5|NA|TRBV18|NA
TGTGCCAGCTCCCTGGCATCCGCACAAGAGACCCAGTACTTC
CASSLASAQETQYF
>TRBJ1-5|TRBD1|TRBV9|NA
TGTGCCAGCAGTGTAACAGGGGCTGGAAATCAGCCCCAGCATTTT
CASSVTGAGNQPQHF
>TRBJ2-2|NA|TRBV6-1|few
TGTGCCAGCAGTGAAAGCGTGGGGGACACCGGGGAGCTGTTTTTT
CASSESVGDTGELFF
>TRBJ2-3|TRBD2|TRBV9|NA
TGTGCCAGCAGCGCGGGACTAGCGGGAGAGTTGTTAGTAGATACGCAGTATTTT
CASSAGLAGELLVDTQYF
>TRBJ1-6|TRBD1|TRBV19|NA
TGTGCCAGTAGACCGACAGGGACAGCGGCCTATAATTCACCCCTCCACTTT
CASRPTGTAAYNSPLHF
>TRBJ2-2|NA|TRBV21-1|NA
TGTGCCAGCAGCAACGTAAGGGACACCTACCTAGCGGGGAACACCGGGGAGCTGTTTTTT
CASSNVRDTYLAGNTGELFF
>TRBJ2-7|NA|TRBV18|few
TGTGCCAGCTCGTTGGCCGGAGGTTCCCACGAGCAGTACTTC
CASSLAGGSHEQYF
>TRBJ2-2|NA|TRBV28|NA
TGTGCCAGCCAAGTCTTAAAACTGGGGCCCACCGGGGAGCTGTTTTTT
CASQVLKLGPTGELFF
>TRBJ2-5|TRBD2|TRBV5-8|NA
TGTGCCAGCAGCCCCGGCTACGCGGGAGGCCAAGAGACCCAGTACTTC
CASSPGYAGGQETQYF
>TRBJ1-1|NA|TRBV19|few
TGTGCCAGTAGCCAAGGAAGCAGGAAAGCTTTCTTT
CASSQGSRKAFF
>TRBJ1-1|NA|TRBV28|NA
TGTGCCAGCAGTTCAACAGGCTCCAACACTGAAGCTTTCTTT
CASSSTGSNTEAFF
>TRBJ1-2|NA|TRBV10-1|NA
TGCGCCAGCAGTGAGTGGGAAAGCTATGGCTACACCTTC
CASSEWESYGYTF
>TRBJ2-3|TRBD2|TRBV27|NA
TGTGCCAGCAGTTTATTAGTACTAGCGGGAGGTTATAGCACAGATACGCAGTATTTT
CASSLLVLAGGYSTDTQYF
>TRBJ2-7|NA|TRBV18|NA
TGTGCCAGCTCACCACCGTTGACCTACGAGCAGTACTTC
CASSPPLTYEQYF
>TRBJ2-3|NA|TRBV6-4|once
TGTGCCAGCAGTGACTCCACCACAGATACGCAGTATTTT
CASSDSTTDTQYF
>TRBJ2-7|TRBD2|TRBV6-5|NA
TGTGCCAGCAGTTACGGACTAGCGGGAAAGCAGTACTTC
CASSYGLAGKQYF
>TRBJ2-2|NA|TRBV7-9|NA
TGTGCCAGCGGGAGGAACGCGAACACCGGGGAGCTGTTTTTT
CASGRNANTGELFF
>TRBJ2-7|NA|TRBV27|NA
TGTGCCAGCAGTTTATTGGCCCAGGGGGAGCAGTACTTC
CASSLLAQGEQYF